These T cell receptor beta chains were read from a single sample in a study of blood T cell repertoires in COVID-19. The repertoire was sequenced with immunoSEQ multiplex PCR; TCRdb's copy has only in-frame clones and lacks some. Of approximately 230,000 clones in the sample, around 84% were seen once. Input material: PBMCs or T cells enriched from blood (not recorded which). These receptors were collected from a middle-aged man who had recovered from COVID-19. Each CDR3 is given without its conserved first and last residue.

AISESPVANEQY,TRBV10-3,TRBJ2-7
ASTGRGEGEQF,TRBV2,TRBJ2-1
AWDLPGGTIY,TRBV30,TRBJ1-3
ASTLGTTLGGYT,TRBV6-5,TRBJ1-2
ASSDRGGQPQH,TRBV7-2,TRBJ1-5
ASSISGTGELF,TRBV7-6,TRBJ2-2
ASSSWTAAGTYNEQF,TRBV27,TRBJ2-1
ASRSVINQPQH,TRBV28,TRBJ1-5
ASAGRGGQPQH,TRBV12-3/TRBV12-4,TRBJ1-5
ASSVGNNQPQH,TRBV25-1,TRBJ1-5
ASSLGLAGGYEQY,TRBV5-5,TRBJ2-7
ASSQDSVGGSGANVLT,TRBV4-2,TRBJ2-6
ASSTGLAGGSSWADTQY,TRBV19,TRBJ2-3
ATLTIGLTDTQY,TRBV28,TRBJ2-3
ASSLQLGTVNTEAF,TRBV5-1,TRBJ1-1
ASSYQGANYGYT,TRBV6-2/TRBV6-3,TRBJ1-2
ASSLAGRGYEQY,TRBV5-6,TRBJ2-7
ASSLATGNGEAF,TRBV5-1,TRBJ1-1
ASSDRTTSGGYNEQF,TRBV5-4,TRBJ2-1
ASSPPEGSNEQF,TRBV18,TRBJ2-1
ASSGAGGPSDTQY,TRBV28,TRBJ2-3
ASSITRPTDEQF,TRBV19,TRBJ2-1
ASSQIEGARNQPQH,TRBV4-1,TRBJ1-5
ASSPGLAGYNEQF,TRBV6-5,TRBJ2-1
ASSQVGLAGSYNEQF,TRBV3-1/TRBV3-2,TRBJ2-1
ASSYLLGAGELF,TRBV6-2/TRBV6-3,TRBJ2-2
SVMGQGENEQF,TRBV29-1,TRBJ2-1
ASSLSLKLF,TRBV28,TRBJ1-4
ASSVPGSNQPQH,TRBV9,TRBJ1-5